The clone carrying this T cell receptor (beta chain) was observed at least ten times. Its antigen is not known. These data belong to a study of T cells in Graves' hyperthyroidism and ophthalmopathy. V trimming: 1 base; J trimming: 5 bases; junction bases outside the gene matches: 5. This CDR3 is 15 amino acids long. Germline assignment: CDR1 SGHRS and CDR2 YFSETQ. Study conclusions and caveats: In blood, most of the thyroid clonotypes expanded above 0.001 were also present.

RNA transcripts were the template for amplifying TCR beta CDR3 regions. The HTBI set primed first-round TCR CDR3 RT-PCR. Via MiXCR, TCRdb re-called the multiplex PCR reads, giving one row per CDR3 protein. The table includes approximately 510,000 distinct CDR3 sequences, 46% detected once. The chain combines TRBV5-1 with TRBJ1-5, with 8 bases matching TRBD1. Sequenced material: peripheral blood or thyroid tissue (not recorded which). The receptor's source is an adult woman with Graves' disease, either hyperthyroidism or ophthalmopathy (not recorded which). The CDR3 protein is CASSLSGQGHQPQHF. CDR3 nucleotides: TGCGCCAGCAGCTTGTCTGGACAGGGACATCAGCCCCAGCATTTT.